The following is a T cell receptor (beta chain) sequence with its context. TCRdb reanalysed the PCR reads using MiXCR and keeps one entry per CDR3 protein. The data contain approximately 9,600 distinct CDR3 sequences, around 30% of them seen just once; the ten biggest clones take up about 8%. The sample belongs to a study of immune characterization of retroperitoneal liposarcoma. This CDR3 has 13 residues. The TCR was taken from a male donor with retroperitoneal liposarcoma. The source material was tumor tissue. The chain couples TRBV12-3 or TRBV12-4 to TRBJ2-5; perhaps TRBD2 as D (6 bases). Matching the DNA end better, TRBJ2-4 makes the J call doubtful. CDR3 DNA sequence: TGTGCCAGCAGTTTTGGGGGGAAAAACATTCAGTACTTC. Its translation: CASSFGGKNIQYF.